The rows below give T cell receptor beta chains drawn from one sample of a study of blood T cells in healthy people across ages. Using its own MiXCR run on the 5' RACE reads, TCRdb lists one record per CDR3 protein. The sample yields 1.5 million to 2 million distinct CDR3 sequences, approximately 30% seen once. The sequenced sample was blood. These receptors were obtained from a woman in her thirties in good health. Each CDR3 is given with its conserved first and last residue. Each record gives: V gene, CDR3 length, J gene, clone size, CDR3 protein. The size of a clone is reported for some rows only, either as once, few or many, or as a class for expanded clones.

V gene: TRBV19; CDR3 length: 14; J gene: TRBJ2-7; clone size: NA; CDR3 protein: CASSTLARLREQYF
V gene: TRBV5-1; CDR3 length: 15; J gene: TRBJ2-7; clone size: NA; CDR3 protein: CASSLAVGGLDEQYF
V gene: TRBV7-9; CDR3 length: 15; J gene: TRBJ1-1; clone size: few; CDR3 protein: CASSLALGGNTEAFF
V gene: TRBV7-9; CDR3 length: 14; J gene: TRBJ2-1; clone size: NA; CDR3 protein: CANSLGTFHNEQFF
V gene: TRBV7-9; CDR3 length: 14; J gene: TRBJ1-4; clone size: few; CDR3 protein: CASSPVSGNEKLFF
V gene: TRBV12-3/TRBV12-4; CDR3 length: 16; J gene: TRBJ2-6; clone size: few; CDR3 protein: CASSFGSGPGANVLTF
V gene: TRBV6-5; CDR3 length: 13; J gene: TRBJ1-2; clone size: NA; CDR3 protein: CASSPGQGYHYTF
V gene: TRBV20-1; CDR3 length: 15; J gene: TRBJ2-1; clone size: NA; CDR3 protein: CSARDRLAGAGEQFF
V gene: TRBV20-1; CDR3 length: 15; J gene: TRBJ1-5; clone size: NA; CDR3 protein: CSAGETGGANQPQHF
V gene: TRBV7-2; CDR3 length: 14; J gene: TRBJ1-6; clone size: NA; CDR3 protein: CASSSRQGLSPLHF
V gene: TRBV2; CDR3 length: 11; J gene: TRBJ2-1; clone size: NA; CDR3 protein: CASSESGGQFF
V gene: TRBV29-1; CDR3 length: 13; J gene: TRBJ2-3; clone size: NA; CDR3 protein: CSVPVGGRDTQYF
V gene: TRBV5-1; CDR3 length: 13; J gene: TRBJ2-3; clone size: NA; CDR3 protein: CASSRGGANTQYF